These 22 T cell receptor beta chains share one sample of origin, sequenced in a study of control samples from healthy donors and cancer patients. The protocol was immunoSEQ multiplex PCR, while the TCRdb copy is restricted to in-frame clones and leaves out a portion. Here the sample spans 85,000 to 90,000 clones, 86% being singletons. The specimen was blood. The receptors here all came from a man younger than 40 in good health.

CDR3 sequence (DNA): TGTGCCAGCAGCCCCGGACAGGGACTAAACACTGAAGCTTTCTTT. Translated, it gives CASSPGQGLNTEAFF. The rearrangement joins TRBV13 to TRBJ1-1; 8 bases match TRBD1. The CDR3 runs 15 residues. Losses at the gene ends were 5 bases for V and 2 bases for J; bases not matched to a gene: 7. From germline, CDR1 is PRHDT and CDR2 FYEKMQ (reference sequence).

This CDR3 reads CASSVGVQETQYF. CDR3 nucleotides: TGTGCCAGCTCAGTTGGGGTACAAGAGACCCAGTACTTC. The genes are TRBV18 and TRBJ2-5; the D is unclear. The CDR3 length is 13 residues. Trimming took off 5 bases at V and 2 bases at J, with 9 bases between the two ends. Germline-derived CDR1 and CDR2 are KGHSH and LQKENI. The variable domain in full, completed from reference TRBV18 and TRBJ2-5, reads NAGVMQNPRHLVRRRGQEARLRCSPMKGHSHVYWYRQLPEEGLKFMVYLQKENIIDESGMPKERFSAEFPKEGPSILRIQQVVRGDSAAYFCASSVGVQETQYFGPGTRLLVL.

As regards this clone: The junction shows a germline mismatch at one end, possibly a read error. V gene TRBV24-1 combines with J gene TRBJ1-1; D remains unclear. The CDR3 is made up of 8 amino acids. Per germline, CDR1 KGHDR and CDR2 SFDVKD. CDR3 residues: CEGRKAFF. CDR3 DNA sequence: TGCGAGGGTCGGAAAGCTTTCTTT.

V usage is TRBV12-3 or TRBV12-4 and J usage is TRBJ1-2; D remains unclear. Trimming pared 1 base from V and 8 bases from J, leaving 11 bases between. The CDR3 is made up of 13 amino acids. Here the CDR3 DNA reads TGTGCCAGCAGTTTAGGCCTCGGGTCCGGCTACACCTTC. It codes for CASSLGLGSGYTF.

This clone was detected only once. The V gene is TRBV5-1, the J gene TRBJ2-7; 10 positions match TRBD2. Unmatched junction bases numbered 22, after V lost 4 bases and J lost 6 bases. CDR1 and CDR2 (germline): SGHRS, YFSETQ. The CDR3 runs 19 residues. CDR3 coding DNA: TGCGCCAGCAGCCCGAACGGCCTGATTGGGAGCGGGGGGGCCGGCGAGCAGTACGTC. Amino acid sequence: CASSPNGLIGSGGAGEQYV.

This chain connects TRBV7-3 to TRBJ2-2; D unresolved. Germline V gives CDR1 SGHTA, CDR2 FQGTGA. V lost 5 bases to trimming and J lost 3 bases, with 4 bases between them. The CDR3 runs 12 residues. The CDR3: CASSQYTGELFF. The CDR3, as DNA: TGTGCCAGCAGCCAATACACCGGGGAGCTGTTTTTT.

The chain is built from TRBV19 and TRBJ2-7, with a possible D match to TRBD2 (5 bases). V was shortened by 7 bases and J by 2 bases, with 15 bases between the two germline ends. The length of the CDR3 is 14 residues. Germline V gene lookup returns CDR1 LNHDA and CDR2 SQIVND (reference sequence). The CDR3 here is CASTPSAGPYEQYF. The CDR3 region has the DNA TGTGCCAGTACCCCGTCGGCGGGCCCCTACGAGCAGTACTTC.

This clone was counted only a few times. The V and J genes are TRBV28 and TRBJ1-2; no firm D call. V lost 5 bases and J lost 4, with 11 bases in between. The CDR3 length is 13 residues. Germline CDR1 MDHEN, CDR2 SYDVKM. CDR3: CASSPSETYGYTF. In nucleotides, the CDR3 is TGTGCCAGCAGTCCTTCAGAGACCTATGGCTACACCTTC.

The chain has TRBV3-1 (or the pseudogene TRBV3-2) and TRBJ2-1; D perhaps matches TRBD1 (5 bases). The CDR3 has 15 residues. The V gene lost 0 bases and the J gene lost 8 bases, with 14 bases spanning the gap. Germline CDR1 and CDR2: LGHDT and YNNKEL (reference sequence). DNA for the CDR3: TGTGCCAGCAGCCAAGAGGTCGGCAGGGCTCATGAGCAGTTCTTC. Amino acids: CASSQEVGRAHEQFF.

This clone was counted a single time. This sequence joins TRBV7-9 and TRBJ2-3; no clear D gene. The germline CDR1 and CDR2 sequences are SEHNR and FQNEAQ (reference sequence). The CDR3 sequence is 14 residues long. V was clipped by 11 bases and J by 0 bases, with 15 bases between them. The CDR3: CASTSGISTDTQYF. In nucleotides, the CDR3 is TGTGCCTCCACCTCTGGGATCAGCACAGATACGCAGTATTTT.

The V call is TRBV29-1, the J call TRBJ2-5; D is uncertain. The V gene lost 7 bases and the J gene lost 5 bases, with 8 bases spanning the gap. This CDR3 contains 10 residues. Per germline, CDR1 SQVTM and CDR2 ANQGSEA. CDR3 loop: CSATLETQYF. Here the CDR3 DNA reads TGCAGCGCAACTCTGGAGACCCAGTACTTC.

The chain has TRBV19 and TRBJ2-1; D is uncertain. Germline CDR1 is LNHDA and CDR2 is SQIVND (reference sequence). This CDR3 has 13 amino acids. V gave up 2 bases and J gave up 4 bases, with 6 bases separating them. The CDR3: CASSITPYNEQFF. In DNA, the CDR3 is TGTGCCAGTAGTATAACCCCATACAATGAGCAGTTCTTC.

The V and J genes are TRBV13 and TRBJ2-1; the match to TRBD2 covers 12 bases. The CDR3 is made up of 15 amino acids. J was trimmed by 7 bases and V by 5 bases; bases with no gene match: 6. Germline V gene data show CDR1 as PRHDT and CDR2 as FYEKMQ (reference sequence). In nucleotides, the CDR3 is TGTGCCAGCAGCAGCGCCGGGACTAGCGGGAATGAGCAGTTCTTC. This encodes CASSSAGTSGNEQFF.

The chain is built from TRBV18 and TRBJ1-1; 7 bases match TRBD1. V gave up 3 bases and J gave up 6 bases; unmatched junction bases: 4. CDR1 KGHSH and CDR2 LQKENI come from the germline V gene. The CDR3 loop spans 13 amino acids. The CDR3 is CASSPRQGPEAFF. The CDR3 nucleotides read TGTGCCAGCTCACCTCGACAGGGCCCTGAAGCTTTCTTT.

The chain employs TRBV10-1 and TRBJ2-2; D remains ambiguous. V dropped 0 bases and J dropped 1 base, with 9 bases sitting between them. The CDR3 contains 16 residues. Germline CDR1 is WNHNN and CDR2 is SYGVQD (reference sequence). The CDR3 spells CASSESGQVNTGELFF. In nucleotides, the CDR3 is TGCGCCAGCAGTGAGTCAGGGCAGGTGAACACCGGGGAGCTGTTTTTT.

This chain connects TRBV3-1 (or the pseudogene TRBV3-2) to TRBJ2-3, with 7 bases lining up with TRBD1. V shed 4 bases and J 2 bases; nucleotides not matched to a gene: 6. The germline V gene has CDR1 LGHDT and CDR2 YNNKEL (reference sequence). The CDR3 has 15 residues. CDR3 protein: CASSPRDSHTDTQYF. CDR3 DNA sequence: TGTGCCAGCAGCCCCCGGGACAGTCACACAGATACGCAGTATTTT.

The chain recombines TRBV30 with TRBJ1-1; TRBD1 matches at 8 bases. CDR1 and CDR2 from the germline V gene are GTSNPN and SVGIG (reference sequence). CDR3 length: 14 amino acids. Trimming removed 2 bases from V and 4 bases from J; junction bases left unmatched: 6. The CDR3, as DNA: TGTGCCTGGAGTCTGGGAGACAGGGGCACTGAAGCTTTCTTT. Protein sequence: CAWSLGDRGTEAFF.

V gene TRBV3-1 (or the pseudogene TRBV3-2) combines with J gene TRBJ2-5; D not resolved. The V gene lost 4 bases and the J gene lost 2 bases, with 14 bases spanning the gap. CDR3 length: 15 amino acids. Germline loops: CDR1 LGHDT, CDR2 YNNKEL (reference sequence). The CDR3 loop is CASSPRTVGQETQYF. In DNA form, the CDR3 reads TGTGCCAGCAGCCCCCGGACGGTGGGGCAAGAGACCCAGTACTTC.

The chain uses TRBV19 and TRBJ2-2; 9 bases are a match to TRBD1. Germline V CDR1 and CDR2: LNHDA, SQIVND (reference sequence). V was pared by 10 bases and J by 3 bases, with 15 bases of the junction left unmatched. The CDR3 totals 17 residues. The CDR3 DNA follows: TGTGCCACCTCCACAACAGGGGGCGCCCCCCACACCGGGGAGCTGTTTTTT. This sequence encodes CATSTTGGAPHTGELFF.

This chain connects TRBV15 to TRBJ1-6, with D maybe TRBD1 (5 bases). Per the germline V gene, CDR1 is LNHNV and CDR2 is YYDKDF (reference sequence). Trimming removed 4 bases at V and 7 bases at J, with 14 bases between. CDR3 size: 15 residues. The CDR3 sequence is CATSTVAGGNSPLHF. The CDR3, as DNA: TGTGCCACCAGCACAGTCGCCGGGGGAAATTCACCCCTCCACTTT.

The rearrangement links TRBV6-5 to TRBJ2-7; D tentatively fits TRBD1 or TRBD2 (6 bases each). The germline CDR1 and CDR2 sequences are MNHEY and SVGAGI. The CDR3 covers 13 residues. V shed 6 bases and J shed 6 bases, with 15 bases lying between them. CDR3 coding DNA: TGTGCCAGCAGCCCCGTACGGGGGCGCGAGCAGTACTTC. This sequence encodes CASSPVRGREQYF.

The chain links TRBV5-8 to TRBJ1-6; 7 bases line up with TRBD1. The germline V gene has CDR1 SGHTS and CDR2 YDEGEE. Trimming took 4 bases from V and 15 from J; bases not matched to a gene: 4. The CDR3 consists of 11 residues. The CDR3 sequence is CASSRDRVLHF. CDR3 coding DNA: TGTGCCAGCAGCCGAGACAGGGTCCTCCACTTT.